One sample yielded the 32 T cell receptor beta chains listed below, sequenced in a study of somatic mutations in cytotoxic T cells in rheumatoid arthritis. Produced via immunoSEQ multiplex PCR; TCRdb's table is partial and in-frame only. This table has some 7,300 clones, roughly four fifths appearing once. Material for sequencing was CD8+ T cells sorted from blood. The receptor source for this set is a woman aged 55 to 70 in good health.

This chain joins TRBV10-2 and TRBJ1-2; possibly TRBD1 for D (5 bases). Trimming shortened V by 6 bases and J by 4 bases, and 6 bases separated the two germline ends. Germline lookup yields CDR1 WSHSY and CDR2 SAAADI. This CDR3 is 11 amino acids long. This chain's CDR3 is CASSQGYGYTF. The CDR3 bases are TGCGCCAGCAGCCAGGGCTATGGCTACACCTTC.

CDR3 amino acids: CASATGHGTEAFF. The CDR3 DNA reads as TGTGCCAGCGCCACAGGGCACGGCACTGAAGCTTTCTTT. The rearrangement links TRBV11-3 to TRBJ1-1; maybe TRBD1 (6 bases). The CDR3 spans 13 residues. Germline V CDR1 and CDR2: SGHNT, YENEEA. Trimming left V 8 bases short and J 4 bases short, with 14 bases between. Variable domain in full (rest from reference TRBV11-3 and TRBJ1-1): EAGVVQSPRYKIIEKKQPVAFWCNPISGHNTLYWYLQNLGQGPELLIRYENEEAVDDSQLPKDRFSAERLKGVDSTLKIQPAELGDSAVYLCASATGHGTEAFFGQGTRLTVV.

The genes are TRBV27 and TRBJ1-1, with D uncertain. Per germline, CDR1 MNHEY and CDR2 SMNVEV (reference sequence). The CDR3 length is 14 residues. The V end lost 5 bases, the J end lost 4 bases, and 14 bases lay between the germline ends. CDR3 DNA: TGTGCCAGCAGTCCGACGGACTGGGGCACTGAAGCTTTCTTT. Translation gives CASSPTDWGTEAFF.

The chain recombines TRBV13 with TRBJ1-2, with unresolved D. Germline assignment: CDR1 PRHDT and CDR2 FYEKMQ (reference sequence). V was shortened by 1 base and J by 4 bases, with 4 bases between the two germline ends. The CDR3 is made up of 12 amino acids. The CDR3 loop is CASSLDSYGYTF. The CDR3 DNA reads as TGTGCCAGCAGCTTAGACAGCTATGGCTACACCTTC.

This clone has more than one count but fewer than ten. The V call is TRBV19, the J call TRBJ2-2; no clear D gene. CDR1 is LNHDA and CDR2 is SQIVND in the germline V gene (reference sequence). The CDR3 is 12 residues long. V lost 7 bases, J lost 3 bases, and 6 bases lay in between. The CDR3 DNA reads TGTGCCAGTAATATCGACACCGGGGAGCTGTTTTTT. Its protein is CASNIDTGELFF.

This sequence joins TRBV7-8 and TRBJ1-1; no clear D gene. The ends were cut back, 6 bases at V and 0 bases at J, with 11 bases in the middle. CDR1 is SGHVS, CDR2 FQNEAQ, per germline. This CDR3 is built from 14 residues. CDR3: CASRDFGVNTEAFF. In nucleotides, the CDR3 is TGTGCCAGCAGAGATTTCGGGGTGAACACTGAAGCTTTCTTT. The full variable domain, rest sourced from reference TRBV7-8 and TRBJ1-1, is GAGVSQSPRYKVAKRGQDVALRCDPISGHVSLFWYQQALGQGPEFLTYFQNEAQLDKSGLPSDRFFAERPEGSVSTLKIQRTQQEDSAVYLCASRDFGVNTEAFFGQGTRLTVV.

This clone appeared once. The rearrangement joins TRBV5-6 to TRBJ1-4; TRBD1 is a possible D gene (6 bases). The V gene lost 0 bases and the J gene lost 4 bases, with 7 bases spanning the gap. Germline CDR1 and CDR2: SGHDT and YYEEEE. This CDR3 region has 14 residues. CDR3 bases: TGTGCCAGCAGCTTGGGGGACAATAATGAAAAACTGTTTTTT. It encodes CASSLGDNNEKLFF.

V usage is TRBV7-9 and J usage is TRBJ2-4; 8 bases line up with TRBD1. V gave up 7 bases and J gave up 1 base; unmatched junction bases: 6. CDR3 length: 15 amino acids. Germline CDR1 is SEHNR and CDR2 is FQNEAQ (reference sequence). Here the CDR3 reads CASNTGGSAKNIQYF. DNA for the CDR3: TGTGCCAGCAACACAGGGGGGAGCGCCAAAAACATTCAGTACTTC.

The chain employs TRBV7-9 and TRBJ2-3, with D maybe TRBD1 (6 bases). The CDR3 spans 15 residues. CDR1 is SEHNR and CDR2 is FQNEAQ in the germline V gene (reference sequence). With 5 bases removed from V and 5 bases from J, the gap between germline ends came to 17 bases. For the CDR3, the DNA is TGTGCCAGCAGCCCGGTAGTATGGGGGCAAGATACGCAGTATTTT. Translated: CASSPVVWGQDTQYF.

The chain recombines TRBV6-5 with TRBJ2-1; D is uncertain. The CDR3 has 12 amino acids. Trimming removed 4 bases from V and 10 bases from J, with 11 bases in between. Germline loops: CDR1 MNHEY, CDR2 SVGAGI. Here the CDR3 reads CASSSPPEEQFF. The CDR3 nucleotides are TGTGCCAGCAGTTCCCCTCCCGAGGAGCAGTTCTTC.

The rearrangement links TRBV4-1 to TRBJ2-5; tentative D call: TRBD1 (5 bases). CDR1 and CDR2 (germline): MGHRA, YSYEKL. V lost 1 base and J 4 bases, leaving 10 bases between the germline ends. This CDR3 contains 14 residues. Here the CDR3 DNA reads TGCGCCAGCAGCCAAGGGGCAGGGTTAGAGACCCAGTACTTC. The encoded protein is CASSQGAGLETQYF.

J is TRBJ2-7 and V is TRBV4-2, with 7 bases identical to TRBD2. CDR1 is LGHNA and CDR2 is YNFKEQ in the germline V gene. The CDR3 consists of 15 residues. Trimming at V came to 0 bases and at J to 1 base, leaving 3 bases not matched to a gene. The CDR3 protein is CASSQELAASYEQYF. Here the CDR3 DNA reads TGTGCCAGCAGCCAAGAGCTAGCGGCTTCCTACGAGCAGTACTTC.

This clone showed up just once. The chain combines TRBV9 with TRBJ2-3; D call uncertain. V was trimmed by 0 bases and J by 5 bases, leaving 13 bases between them. Germline loops: CDR1 SGDLS, CDR2 YYNGEE. The CDR3 runs to 15 residues. CDR3 in amino acids: CASSVVDSFGDTQYF. DNA for the CDR3: TGTGCCAGCAGCGTAGTTGACTCCTTCGGAGATACGCAGTATTTT.

V usage is TRBV2 and J usage is TRBJ1-4, with 9 bases identical to TRBD1. V shed 3 bases, J shed 8 bases, and the junction held 7 bases outside the gene matches. The CDR3 has 15 residues. Germline V gives CDR1 SNHLY, CDR2 FYNNEI. CDR3 DNA sequence: TGTGCCAGCAGTGATTTGGACAGGGGCGGGGAAAAACTGTTTTTT. Protein sequence: CASSDLDRGGEKLFF. The complete variable domain, with remaining parts taken from reference TRBV2 and TRBJ1-4, reads EPEVTQTPSHQVTQMGQEVILRCVPISNHLYFYWYRQILGQKVEFLVSFYNNEISEKSEIFDDQFSVERPDGSNFTLKIRSTKLEDSAMYFCASSDLDRGGEKLFFGSGTQLSVL.

J is TRBJ2-7 and V is TRBV19, with D unresolved. Germline V gene sequence: CDR1 LNHDA, CDR2 SQIVND (reference sequence). CDR3 length: 13 amino acids. V gave up 4 bases and J gave up 6 bases, with 13 bases separating them. CDR3 sequence: CASSNPLGIEQYF. The CDR3 nucleotides are TGTGCCAGTAGTAACCCCCTAGGAATCGAGCAGTACTTC.

The CDR3 protein is CASSGPGHGNEQFF. For the CDR3, the DNA is TGCGCCAGCAGCGGGCCGGGACACGGGAATGAGCAGTTCTTC. The chain employs TRBV5-1 and TRBJ2-1, with D perhaps TRBD1 (6 bases). The CDR3 sequence is 14 residues long. Trimming shortened V by 4 bases and J by 7 bases, and 15 bases separated the two germline ends. Germline-derived CDR1 and CDR2 are SGHRS and YFSETQ.

The genes are TRBV13 and TRBJ1-5; a weak D match, TRBD1 (5 bases). Looked up from germline, CDR1 is PRHDT and CDR2 is FYEKMQ (reference sequence). CDR3 length equals 16 residues. Deletions cut 3 bases from V and 1 base from J, with 13 bases between. The CDR3 sequence is CASSFSQGGSNQPQHF. CDR3 in DNA: TGTGCCAGCAGCTTCTCCCAGGGTGGCAGCAATCAGCCCCAGCATTTT.

The V gene is TRBV28, the J gene TRBJ2-7; D is perhaps TRBD1 (6 bases). V shed 10 bases and J shed 7 bases, with 26 bases lying between them. Germline V CDR1 and CDR2: MDHEN, SYDVKM. CDR3 length: 15 amino acids. In DNA form, the CDR3 reads TGTGCCACCACCTCGTCAGGGGCGAAGATTAGGGAGCAGTACTTC. Its translation is CATTSSGAKIREQYF.

The genes are TRBV2 and TRBJ2-7; 7 positions agree with TRBD1. This CDR3 has 12 amino acids. V lost 9 bases, J lost 7 bases, and 9 bases stayed unmatched. Germline V gene data show CDR1 as SNHLY and CDR2 as FYNNEI. The CDR3 region is CASHGQDGEQYF. The CDR3 DNA sequence: TGTGCCAGTCACGGACAGGATGGGGAGCAGTACTTC.

This chain uses TRBV29-1 with TRBJ1-2; perhaps TRBD1 as D (5 bases). This CDR3 has 12 amino acids. Germline CDR1 and CDR2: SQVTM and ANQGSEA. Deletions cut 6 bases from V and 0 bases from J, with 8 bases between. This CDR3 reads CSVGGTNYGYTF. As DNA, the CDR3 is TGCAGCGTGGGGGGGACTAACTATGGCTACACCTTC.

V usage is TRBV19 and J usage is TRBJ2-7; TRBD2 matches 7 bases. Per germline, CDR1 LNHDA and CDR2 SQIVND (reference sequence). The CDR3 totals 14 residues. Germline trimming cut 1 base from V and 7 bases from J; bases unmatched to any gene: 7. Written as DNA, the CDR3 is TGTGCCAGTAGTATAGGAGCGGGAAGGCAGGAGCAGTACTTC. It yields the protein CASSIGAGRQEQYF.

The chain couples TRBV9 to TRBJ2-3; 7 bases map to TRBD1. Germline values: CDR1 SGDLS, CDR2 YYNGEE. V shed 5 bases, J shed 13 bases, and the junction held 13 bases outside the gene matches. This CDR3 spans 13 amino acids. The DNA of the CDR3 is TGTGCCAGCAGACACGAGGACAGGAGCGAAAAGTATTTT. This codes for CASRHEDRSEKYF.

This chain joins TRBV2 and TRBJ2-7; the D gene is possibly TRBD1 (6 bases). Germline loops: CDR1 SNHLY, CDR2 FYNNEI. Between the trimmed V and J ends, which lost 5 bases and 0 bases, there was a span of 8 bases. The CDR3 loop spans 13 amino acids. The CDR3 region has the DNA TGTGCCAGCAGTACAGGGAACTCCTACGAGCAGTACTTC. Its translation: CASSTGNSYEQYF.

The rearrangement links TRBV29-1 to TRBJ2-1; weak D call: TRBD1 (5 bases). The V gene lost 7 bases and the J gene lost 0 bases, with 16 bases spanning the gap. The CDR3 runs 15 residues. The germline CDR1 and CDR2 sequences are SQVTM and ANQGSEA. The CDR3 here is CSALNRHDSYNEQFF. The CDR3 bases are TGCAGCGCCCTTAACAGGCACGACTCCTACAATGAGCAGTTCTTC.

The V call is TRBV5-1, the J call TRBJ2-1; 8 bases align to TRBD2. V lost 4 bases, J lost 0 bases, and 3 bases stayed unmatched. This CDR3 has 15 amino acids. The V gene's germline CDR1 is SGHRS and CDR2 YFSETQ. The chain's CDR3 is CASSPGLASYNEQFF. CDR3 DNA: TGCGCCAGCAGCCCTGGACTAGCCTCCTACAATGAGCAGTTCTTC.

The chain employs TRBV7-9 and TRBJ2-5; 12 nucleotides match TRBD1. Germline loops: CDR1 SEHNR, CDR2 FQNEAQ (reference sequence). This CDR3 is 17 amino acids long. The junction had 10 bases not matched to a gene; V was cut back by 3 bases and J by 5 bases. The CDR3: CASSLGDRGLGEETQYF. DNA for the CDR3: TGTGCCAGCAGCTTGGGGGACAGGGGGCTAGGGGAGGAGACCCAGTACTTC.

This clone was seen a handful of times. The V and J genes are TRBV4-3 and TRBJ2-3; 8 bases match TRBD1. This CDR3 is 16 amino acids long. Trimming took 6 bases from V and 5 from J; bases not matched to a gene: 13. Per the germline V gene, CDR1 is LGHNA and CDR2 is YSLEER. CDR3 sequence: CASSRTGGVMGDTQYF. As DNA, the CDR3 is TGCGCCAGCAGTAGAACAGGGGGAGTCATGGGAGATACGCAGTATTTT.

The chain carries TRBV5-4 and TRBJ2-1, with D tentatively TRBD1 (6 bases). V was clipped by 0 bases and J by 8 bases, with 15 bases between them. CDR3 size: 15 residues. Looked up from germline, CDR1 is SGHNT and CDR2 is YYREEE (reference sequence). CDR3 bases: TGTGCCAGCAGCTTGGGCCCCGATGGGGGCGATGAGCAGTTCTTC. As protein: CASSLGPDGGDEQFF.

V is TRBV5-1 and J is TRBJ2-1; 8 bases are a match to TRBD2. Per the germline V gene, CDR1 is SGHRS and CDR2 is YFSETQ. CDR3 size: 14 residues. With 0 bases clipped from V and 6 bases from J, the junction kept 2 bases outside the gene matches. The CDR3 loop reads CASSLDGGGNEQFF. In DNA, the CDR3 is TGCGCCAGCAGCTTGGACGGGGGGGGCAATGAGCAGTTCTTC.

The chain joins TRBV11-2 to TRBJ2-5, with 8 bases matching TRBD2. The J call may be in error: the DNA end matches TRBJ2-7 better. This CDR3 has 17 amino acids. Germline CDR1 and CDR2: SGHAT and FQNNGV. The CDR3 sequence is CASSLDLVGSGMYEQYF. In nucleotides, the CDR3 is TGTGCCAGCAGCTTAGATCTTGTAGGTAGCGGGATGTACGAGCAGTACTTC.

This clone has a single count. The chain carries TRBV7-2 and TRBJ1-5; D is ambiguous. This CDR3 has 15 amino acids. The germline V and J ends were trimmed by 3 bases and 1 base, with 10 bases remaining between them. Germline values: CDR1 SGHTA, CDR2 FQGNSA. CDR3 sequence (DNA): TGTGCCAGCAGCTTGGGCCCGGGGAGCAATCAGCCCCAGCATTTT. As protein: CASSLGPGSNQPQHF.

CDR3 sequence: CASNRGGTSYEQYF. The CDR3 DNA reads TGTGCCAGCAACAGGGGGGGGACCTCCTACGAGCAGTACTTC. The chain couples TRBV11-3 to TRBJ2-7; D is possibly TRBD1 (8 bases). The V end lost 7 bases, the J end lost 0 bases, and 13 bases lay between the germline ends. Germline V CDR1 and CDR2: SGHNT, YENEEA. The length of the CDR3 is 14 residues.